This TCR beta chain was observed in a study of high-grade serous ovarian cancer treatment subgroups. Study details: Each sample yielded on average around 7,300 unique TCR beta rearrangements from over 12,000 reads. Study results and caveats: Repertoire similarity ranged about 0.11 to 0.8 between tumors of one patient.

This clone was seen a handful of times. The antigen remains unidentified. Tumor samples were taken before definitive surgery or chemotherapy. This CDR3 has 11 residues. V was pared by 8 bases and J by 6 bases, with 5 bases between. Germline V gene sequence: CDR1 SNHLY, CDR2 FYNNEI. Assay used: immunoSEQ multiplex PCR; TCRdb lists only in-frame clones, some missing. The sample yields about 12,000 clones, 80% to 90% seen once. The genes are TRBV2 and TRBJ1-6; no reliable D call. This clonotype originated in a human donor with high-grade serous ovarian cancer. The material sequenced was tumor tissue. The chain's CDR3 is CASAGNSPLHF. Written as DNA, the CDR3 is TGTGCCAGCGCGGGTAATTCACCCCTCCACTTT.